This entry concerns a single T cell receptor beta chain. Sequencing was performed with immunoSEQ multiplex PCR; in TCRdb, only in-frame clones are kept and a portion is missing. The sample consists of some 150,000 clones, around 83% of them appearing once. Germline V gives CDR1 SGHVS, CDR2 FNYEAQ. There are 16 residues in the CDR3. V lost 1 base and J lost 2, with 12 bases in between. The record originates from a study of blood T cell repertoires in COVID-19. Across the study: Specimens from acute and convalescent COVID-19 originated in the United States, Italy and Spain.

The genes are TRBV7-6 and TRBJ1-3; D may be TRBD1 (5 bases). The TCR comes from a woman over 75 in a cohort sampled during active or convalescent COVID-19. The sequenced material came from peripheral blood. As DNA, the CDR3 is TGTGCCAGCAGCTTAGGGGCGGGGCGGACTGGAAACACCATATATTTT. Its translation is CASSLGAGRTGNTIYF.